This TCR beta chain comes out of a study of blood T cell repertoires in COVID-19. At the level of the study: The United States, Italy and Spain were the sources of the acute and convalescent COVID-19 samples. T cells, B-cell-depleted T cells, or PBMCs provided the cDNA or gDNA that served as material.

This clone was recorded once. Germline-derived CDR1 and CDR2 are SEHNR and FQNEAQ (reference sequence). The CDR3 is 14 residues long. V was clipped by 3 bases and J by 2 bases; unmatched bases: 0. Methods used by the authors: Amplified reference gene primers provided the basis for estimating nucleated cell counts. Sequencing used immunoSEQ multiplex PCR; TCRdb keeps in-frame clones, though not all of them. The V and J calls and clone size were taken over from that table, and D and trimming were inferred from the DNA. The sample consists of nearly 80,000 clones, approximately 88% of them appearing once.

The TCR was taken from a woman older than 75 with active or convalescent COVID-19. Material: peripheral blood. The J gene is TRBJ2-1, the V gene TRBV7-9; 8 nucleotides align to TRBD1. CDR3 coding DNA: TGTGCCAGCAGCTTGGACAGGGCCTACAATGAGCAGTTCTTC. Protein sequence: CASSLDRAYNEQFF.